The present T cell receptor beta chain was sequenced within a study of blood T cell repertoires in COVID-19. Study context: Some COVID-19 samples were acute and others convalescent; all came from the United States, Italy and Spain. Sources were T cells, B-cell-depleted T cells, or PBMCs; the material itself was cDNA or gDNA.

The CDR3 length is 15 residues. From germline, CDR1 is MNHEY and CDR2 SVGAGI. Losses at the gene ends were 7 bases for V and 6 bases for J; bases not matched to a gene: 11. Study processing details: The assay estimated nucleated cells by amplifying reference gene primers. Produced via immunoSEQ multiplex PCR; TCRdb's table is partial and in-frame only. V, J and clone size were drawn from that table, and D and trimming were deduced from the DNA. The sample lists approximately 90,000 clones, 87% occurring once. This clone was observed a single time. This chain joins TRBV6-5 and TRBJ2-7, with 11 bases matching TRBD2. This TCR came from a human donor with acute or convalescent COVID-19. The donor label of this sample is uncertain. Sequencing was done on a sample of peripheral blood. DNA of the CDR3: TGTGCCAGCAACGGCAGGGAGGGACTAGCGGTCGAGCAGTACTTC. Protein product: CASNGREGLAVEQYF.